This T cell receptor (beta chain) was sequenced in a study of beta chain features in type 1 diabetes. Study-level information: Age and gender were similar between patients and healthy donors, as were cell yields.

Expressed TCRB transcripts were sequenced after all isolated RNA was converted to cDNA. Clones were read by immunoSEQ multiplex PCR, and TCRdb kept only the in-frame ones, dropping some. The sample shows hundreds of thousands of clones, over 12% of them seen only once. To note about this clone: Its antigen is as yet unknown.

General study findings and limits: TCRB CDR3s from Type 1 diabetes patients were moderately but significantly shorter in all four CD4+ subsets. More deletions and fewer insertions at VDJ junctions were found in patients with type 1 diabetes.

The V end was cut by 2 bases, the J end by 1 base, with 12 bases between. This CDR3 has 14 residues. CDR1 and CDR2 (germline): GTSNPN, SVGIG (reference sequence). Sorting with CD45RO/CCR7/CD25/CD127/CD95/CD27 yielded naive, central memory, regulatory and stem-like memory CD4+ cells. The chain combines TRBV30 with TRBJ2-7; D is unclear. This clonotype was obtained from a man aged 18 to 35 with type 1 diabetes. Sequences were obtained from naive CD4+ T cells from blood. The DNA of the CDR3 is TGTGCCTGGAGTATTCCCCGGGTTTCCTACGAGCAGTACTTC. Protein product: CAWSIPRVSYEQYF.